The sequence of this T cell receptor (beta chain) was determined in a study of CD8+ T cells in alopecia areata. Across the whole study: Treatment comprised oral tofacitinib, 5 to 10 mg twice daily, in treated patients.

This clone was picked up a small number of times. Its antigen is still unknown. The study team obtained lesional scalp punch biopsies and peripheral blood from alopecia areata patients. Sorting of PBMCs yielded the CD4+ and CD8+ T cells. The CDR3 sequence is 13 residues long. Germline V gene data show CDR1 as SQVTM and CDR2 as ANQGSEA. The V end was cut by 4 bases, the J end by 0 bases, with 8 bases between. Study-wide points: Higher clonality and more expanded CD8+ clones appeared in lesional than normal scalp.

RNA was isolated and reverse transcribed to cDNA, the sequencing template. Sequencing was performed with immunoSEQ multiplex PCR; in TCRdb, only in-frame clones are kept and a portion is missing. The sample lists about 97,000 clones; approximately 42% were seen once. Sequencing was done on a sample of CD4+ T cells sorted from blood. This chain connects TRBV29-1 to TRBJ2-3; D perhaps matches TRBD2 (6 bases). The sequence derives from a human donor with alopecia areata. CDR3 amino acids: CSVVRGSTDTQYF. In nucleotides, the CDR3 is TGCAGCGTTGTACGGGGGAGCACAGATACGCAGTATTTT.